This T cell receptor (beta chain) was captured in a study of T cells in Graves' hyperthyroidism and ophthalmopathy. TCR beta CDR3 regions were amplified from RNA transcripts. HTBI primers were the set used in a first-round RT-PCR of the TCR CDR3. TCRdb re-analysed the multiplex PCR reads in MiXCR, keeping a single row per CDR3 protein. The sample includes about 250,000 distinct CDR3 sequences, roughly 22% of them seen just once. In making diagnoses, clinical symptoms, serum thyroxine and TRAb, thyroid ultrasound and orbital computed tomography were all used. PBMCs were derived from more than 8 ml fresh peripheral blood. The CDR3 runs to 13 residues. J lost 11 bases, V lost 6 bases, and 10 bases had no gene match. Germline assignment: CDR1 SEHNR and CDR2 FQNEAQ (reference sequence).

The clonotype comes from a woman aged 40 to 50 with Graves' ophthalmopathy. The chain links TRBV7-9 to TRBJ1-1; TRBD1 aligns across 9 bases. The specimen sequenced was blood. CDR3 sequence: CASSPGQGRSAFF. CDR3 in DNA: TGTGCCAGCAGTCCCGGACAGGGGAGAAGTGCTTTCTTT.